This passage covers 10 T cell receptor beta chains from one sample sequenced in a study of glioma-infiltrating T cells. TCR alpha and beta CDR3 regions were amplified from RNA using iRepertoire nested multiplex PCR. TCRdb redid the calling of the multiplex PCR reads with MiXCR, one entry per CDR3 protein. The sample has approximately 120,000 distinct CDR3 sequences; 25% to 30% are singletons. The sequencing input was glioma tissue, nonneoplastic brain tissue, or PBMCs (not recorded which). These receptors were taken from a human donor with low-grade glioma or glioblastoma, undergoing nonglioma brain surgery, or in good health (not recorded which).

This clonotype was observed many times. This chain joins TRBV6-2 or TRBV6-3 and TRBJ1-5; possibly TRBD1 for D (5 bases). Germline values: CDR1 MNHEY, CDR2 SVGEGT. The CDR3 is made up of 17 amino acids. V lost 5 bases and J lost 3, with 20 bases in between. The CDR3 DNA follows: TGTGCCAGCAGTGCGGGACCCTACGATTACGCCAATCAGCCCCAGCATTTT. Amino acid sequence: CASSAGPYDYANQPQHF.

V gene TRBV12-5 combines with J gene TRBJ1-2; perhaps TRBD1 as D (6 bases). The CDR3 is 15 amino acids. V shed 3 bases and J shed 0 bases, with 11 bases lying between them. Germline V CDR1 and CDR2: LGHNT, FRNRAP. The CDR3 nucleotides are TGTGCTAGTGGTTTTGGACAGTCCCCTAACTATGGCTACACCTTC. It translates to CASGFGQSPNYGYTF. Complete variable domain (other parts from reference TRBV12-5 and TRBJ1-2): DARVTQTPRHKVTEMGQEVTMRCQPILGHNTVFWYRQTMMQGLELLAYFRNRAPLDDSGMPKDRFSAEMPDATLATLKIQPSEPRDSAVYFCASGFGQSPNYGYTFGSGTRLTVV.

This clonotype appeared many times. The chain links TRBV7-9 to TRBJ1-1; D may be TRBD1 (5 bases). Germline loops: CDR1 SEHNR, CDR2 FQNEAQ (reference sequence). Deletions cut 4 bases from V and 2 bases from J, with 14 bases between. This CDR3 contains 15 residues. The CDR3 loop is CASSSPGSVNTEAFF. The CDR3 coding sequence is TGTGCCAGCAGCTCACCAGGGTCCGTTAACACTGAAGCTTTCTTT.

CDR3 loop: CASSPSGQGYYEQYF. In DNA, the CDR3 is TGTGCCAGCAGCCCATCGGGACAGGGATATTACGAGCAGTACTTC. This chain links TRBV7-8 with TRBJ2-7, with 9 bases aligning to TRBD1. The CDR3 spans 15 residues. Germline-derived CDR1 and CDR2 are SGHVS and FQNEAQ. With 5 bases clipped from V and 4 bases from J, the junction kept 9 bases outside the gene matches.

This clonotype was seen only a few times. The V and J genes are TRBV5-1 and TRBJ1-1, with TRBD1 as a possible D gene (6 bases). Germline V gene sequence: CDR1 SGHRS, CDR2 YFSETQ. CDR3 length: 14 residues. Trimming shortened V by 0 bases and J by 4 bases, and 10 bases separated the two germline ends. CDR3 in DNA: TGCGCCAGCAGCTTGGAACAGGGCCGCACTGAAGCTTTCTTT. It codes for CASSLEQGRTEAFF.

A few counts support this clonotype. V is TRBV7-9 and J is TRBJ2-1, with D perhaps matching TRBD2 (7 bases). V was trimmed by 5 bases and J by 0 bases, leaving 17 bases between them. Germline CDR1 and CDR2: SEHNR and FQNEAQ (reference sequence). This CDR3 contains 17 residues. CDR3 coding DNA: TGTGCCAGCAGCCTTGGGGGGGGGCTTCCCTCCTACAATGAGCAGTTCTTC. Translation gives CASSLGGGLPSYNEQFF.

This clonotype was detected ten times or more. This rearrangement joins TRBV28 to TRBJ2-1; 8 bases line up with TRBD2. CDR3 length equals 15 residues. In germline, CDR1 is MDHEN, CDR2 SYDVKM. Losses at the gene ends were 5 bases for V and 4 bases for J; bases not matched to a gene: 7. CDR3 in amino acids: CASSETSGAYNEQFF. The CDR3 nucleotides read TGTGCCAGCAGTGAAACTAGCGGAGCTTACAATGAGCAGTTCTTC.

This sequence joins TRBV12-3 or TRBV12-4 and TRBJ1-3; D may be TRBD1 (6 bases). The V end was cut by 5 bases, the J end by 0 bases, with 17 bases between. The CDR3 extends over 17 amino acids. The chain's CDR3 is CASSPGQGGSSGNTIYF. CDR3 coding DNA: TGTGCCAGCAGTCCCGGTCAAGGGGGGAGCTCTGGAAACACCATATATTTT.

This clonotype was picked up many times. The chain recombines TRBV11-2 with TRBJ2-1; TRBD2 matches at 7 bases. Per germline, CDR1 SGHAT and CDR2 FQNNGV. The CDR3 spans 15 residues. V shed 1 base and J 4 bases; nucleotides not matched to a gene: 4. In DNA form, the CDR3 reads TGTGCCAGCAGCTTAGTTCGGGGGGTATACAATGAGCAGTTCTTC. Translation gives CASSLVRGVYNEQFF.

As DNA, the CDR3 is TGTGCCAGAAGCCTGGGGGGAGCTAGGGACACTGAAGCTTTCTTT. This translates into CARSLGGARDTEAFF. V is TRBV9 and J is TRBJ1-1; D may be TRBD1 (5 bases). This CDR3 region has 15 residues. Trimming stripped 8 bases from V and 3 bases from J, with 20 bases between. Germline V CDR1 and CDR2: SGDLS, YYNGEE.